This entry lists 19 T cell receptor beta chains sequenced from one sample in a study of blood T cell repertoires in COVID-19. Only in-frame clones appear in the TCRdb table, and some are missing; sequencing was by immunoSEQ multiplex PCR. The sample includes 200,000 or so clones, 84% of them seen just once. The specimen sequenced was peripheral blood. The receptors originated from a woman between 70 and 85 years old with active or convalescent COVID-19.

The chain employs TRBV6-6 and TRBJ2-6; 9 bases align to TRBD1. The CDR3 spans 13 residues. Germline V gene lookup returns CDR1 MNHNY and CDR2 SVGAGI (reference sequence). CDR3 amino acids: CMTGGPGANVLTF. CDR3 DNA: TGTATGACAGGGGGTCCTGGGGCCAACGTCCTGACTTTC.

This rearrangement joins TRBV7-2 to TRBJ1-5; D not resolved. The CDR3 is made up of 13 amino acids. The germline CDR1 and CDR2 sequences are SGHTA and FQGNSA. V lost 2 bases and J lost 4, with 6 bases in between. This CDR3 reads CASSLRGNQPQHF. The DNA for the CDR3 is TGTGCCAGCAGCTTAAGAGGGAATCAGCCCCAGCATTTT. The complete variable domain, with remaining parts taken from reference TRBV7-2 and TRBJ1-5, reads GAGVSQSPSNKVTEKGKDVELRCDPISGHTALYWYRQSLGQGLEFLIYFQGNSAPDKSGLPSDRFSAERTGGSVSTLTIQRTQQEDSAVYLCASSLRGNQPQHFGDGTRLSIL.

J is TRBJ2-1 and V is TRBV4-1; tentative D call: TRBD1 (5 bases). V was pared by 4 bases and J by 9 bases, with 10 bases between. Germline V gene sequence: CDR1 MGHRA, CDR2 YSYEKL. The CDR3 extends over 12 amino acids. CDR3 sequence: CASSLQGFEQFF. The DNA of the CDR3 is TGCGCCAGCAGCCTCCAGGGATTTGAGCAGTTCTTC.

Comment on this clone: Relative to the germline gene, one junction end is altered; a read error may explain this. The CDR3 spells CASSETEYGQYF. Here the CDR3 DNA reads TGTGCCAGCAGTGAAACCGAGTACGGGCAGTACTTC. The chain carries TRBV2 and TRBJ2-7; D call uncertain. Germline V gene data show CDR1 as SNHLY and CDR2 as FYNNEI. The CDR3 has 12 residues.

The chain couples TRBV9 to TRBJ2-1; 7 bases map to TRBD2. This CDR3 spans 16 amino acids. The ends lost 0 bases at V and 4 bases at J; junction bases unmatched: 7. CDR1 and CDR2 from the germline V gene are SGDLS and YYNGEE. DNA of the CDR3: TGTGCCAGCAGCGTAGAACCGGGAGCGGGGTACAATGAGCAGTTCTTC. Amino acid sequence: CASSVEPGAGYNEQFF.

The rearrangement joins TRBV2 to TRBJ2-5; D unresolved. Germline values: CDR1 SNHLY, CDR2 FYNNEI. The CDR3 loop spans 16 amino acids. Deletions cut 4 bases from V and 9 bases from J, with 24 bases between. Here the CDR3 DNA reads TGTGCCAGCAGTGTTATGATAAGGCCTGTCCCGCAGGCCCAGTACTTC. This encodes CASSVMIRPVPQAQYF.

This clone was seen once. One end of the junction fails to match germline, which may point to a read error. This rearrangement joins TRBV15 to TRBJ2-1, with 7 bases aligning to TRBD1. Germline loops: CDR1 LNHNV, CDR2 YYDKDF (reference sequence). CDR3 size: 16 residues. CDR3 sequence: CATSRDTGALYKEQFF. The DNA for the CDR3 is TGTGCCACCAGCAGAGACACAGGGGCCCTTTACAAAGAGCAGTTCTTC.

The V gene is TRBV14, the J gene TRBJ1-1; a weak D match, TRBD1 (6 bases). Trimming removed 3 bases at V and 3 bases at J, with 29 bases between. This CDR3 has 20 amino acids. Germline V CDR1 and CDR2: SGHDN, FVKESK. CDR3 in DNA: TGTGCCAGCAGCCAGTTATACCCCGACGCCCTGGAGGGGGGGGACACTGAAGCTTTCTTT. As protein: CASSQLYPDALEGGDTEAFF. The full variable domain, completed using reference TRBV14 and TRBJ1-1, is EAGVTQFPSHSVIEKGQTVTLRCDPISGHDNLYWYRRVMGKEIKFLLHFVKESKQDESGMPNNRFLAERTGGTYSTLKVQPAELEDSGVYFCASSQLYPDALEGGDTEAFFGQGTRLTVV.

Turning to this clone: At one end, the junction sequence differs from germline, possibly due to a read error. V and J are TRBV2 and TRBJ1-6, with D possibly matching TRBD1 (6 bases). The CDR3 has 15 amino acids. Germline CDR1 SNHLY, CDR2 FYNNEI. The CDR3 nucleotides read TGTGGCAGCGCCTCCGGGGGGCAGTTTAATTCACCCCTCCACTTT. This encodes CGSASGGQFNSPLHF.

The chain has TRBV5-1 and TRBJ2-7, with TRBD2 as a possible D gene (6 bases). The CDR3 has 15 amino acids. The germline V gene has CDR1 SGHRS and CDR2 YFSETQ. Trimming took off 4 bases at V and 4 bases at J, with 18 bases between the two ends. CDR3 nucleotides: TGCGCCAGCAGCCCCCGGAGGGCAGAAACTTACGAGCAGTACTTC. It encodes CASSPRRAETYEQYF.

This rearrangement joins TRBV6-5 to TRBJ1-2; TRBD1 matches 8 bases. V dropped 8 bases and J dropped 8; count of bases not matched to a gene: 4. The CDR3 has 11 residues. Per the germline V gene, CDR1 is MNHEY and CDR2 is SVGAGI. CDR3 DNA sequence: TGTGCCAGCGCAGGACAGGGAGGCTACACCTTC. It specifies CASAGQGGYTF.

The genes are TRBV25-1 and TRBJ1-3; D perhaps matches TRBD1 (5 bases). CDR1 is MGHDK, CDR2 SYGVNS, per germline. The CDR3 spans 13 residues. Trimming left V 11 bases short and J 4 bases short, with 15 bases between. The CDR3 region is CAVLAGGGNTIYF. CDR3 nucleotide sequence: TGTGCCGTCTTAGCGGGGGGAGGAAACACCATATATTTT.

This chain connects TRBV5-5 to TRBJ2-7; 8 bases are a match to TRBD1. Germline-derived CDR1 and CDR2 are SGHKS and YYEKEE (reference sequence). The CDR3 contains 15 residues. With V trimmed by 4 bases and J by 3 bases, 9 bases remained unmatched. CDR3 protein: CASSEAGTGVYEQYF. The DNA for the CDR3 is TGTGCCAGCAGCGAAGCCGGGACAGGTGTCTACGAGCAGTACTTC.

This sequence joins TRBV4-1 and TRBJ2-1, with TRBD2 matching 10 bases. Per the germline V gene, CDR1 is MGHRA and CDR2 is YSYEKL. This CDR3 has 16 residues. The V and J ends lost 4 bases and 3 bases, in that order; junction bases with no gene match: 6. The CDR3 reads CASSLESGRDYNEQFF. CDR3 nucleotides: TGCGCCAGCAGCCTTGAGAGCGGGAGGGACTACAATGAGCAGTTCTTC.

The chain joins TRBV27 to TRBJ1-3, with D maybe TRBD1 (6 bases). Germline CDR1 and CDR2: MNHEY and SMNVEV (reference sequence). This CDR3 spans 15 amino acids. V dropped 7 bases and J dropped 0 bases, with 13 bases sitting between them. Here the CDR3 DNA reads TGTGCCAGCATGGGGTGGGGGCTCTCTGGAAACACCATATATTTT. This codes for CASMGWGLSGNTIYF.

The chain employs TRBV6-5 and TRBJ2-7, with 7 positions matching TRBD2. Germline assignment: CDR1 MNHEY and CDR2 SVGAGI. The CDR3 is 15 amino acids. V lost 5 bases, J lost 3 bases, and 10 bases stayed unmatched. CDR3 DNA sequence: TGTGCCAGCAGTCGGAGTCGGGGGGTTAACTACGAGCAGTACTTC. Its translation: CASSRSRGVNYEQYF.

The V gene is TRBV27, the J gene TRBJ2-3; a possible D gene is TRBD2 (5 bases). The CDR3 is made up of 15 amino acids. The germline V gene has CDR1 MNHEY and CDR2 SMNVEV (reference sequence). Trimming took 4 bases from V and 0 from J, leaving 11 bases between them. CDR3 loop: CASSSRKRSTDTQYF. The CDR3 DNA is TGTGCCAGCAGTTCCCGGAAGCGGAGCACAGATACGCAGTATTTT.

The V gene is TRBV6-5, the J gene TRBJ2-7; 11 positions match TRBD2. Trimming cost V 0 bases and J 4 bases; bases outside gene matches: 5. The V gene's germline CDR1 is MNHEY and CDR2 SVGAGI. This CDR3 spans 16 amino acids. CDR3 DNA sequence: TGTGCCAGCAGTTACTCGCCTAGCGGGGGGTTTTACGAGCAGTACTTC. Translated, it gives CASSYSPSGGFYEQYF.

This chain uses TRBV5-1 with TRBJ1-1; 7 positions match TRBD1. The CDR3 totals 14 residues. The germline gives CDR1 SGHRS, CDR2 YFSETQ. The V and J ends lost 4 bases and 2 bases, in that order; junction bases with no gene match: 5. CDR3 residues: CASSGTDRNTEAFF. In DNA form, the CDR3 reads TGCGCCAGCAGCGGGACAGACAGAAACACTGAAGCTTTCTTT.